Each of the 11 T cell receptor beta chains below was sequenced from the same sample in a study of PD-1 blockade in classical Hodgkin lymphoma (dated by TCRdb to 2018 to 2020). Libraries were prepared through the immunoSEQ multiplex PCR assay. The source is immuneACCESS, and TCRdb retained only in-frame sequences with V and J called. Part of the clones is not carried over; for the studies checked, unresolved V genes explain less than half of this, and the remainder is unexplained. For this sample there are around 25,000 clones; approximately 87% appear just once. Around 25% of the sample is held by the ten biggest clonotypes. This specimen's time point label, interpreted: cycle 4 day 1 (C4D1), after 5 to 7 weeks of nivolumab. All trial patients had relapsed after autologous stem cell transplantation, with cohorts A, B and C differing in prior brentuximab vedotin exposure. The sequenced sample was peripheral blood mononuclear cells (PBMCs), obtained before the fourth cycle of nivolumab. Source of these receptors: a human donor with classical Hodgkin lymphoma.

The chain recombines TRBV2 with TRBJ1-4; 8 bases map to TRBD1. V shed 11 bases, J shed 0 bases, and the junction held 11 bases outside the gene matches. The CDR3 has 16 amino acids. The germline CDR1 and CDR2 sequences are SNHLY and FYNNEI. The CDR3 nucleotides read TGTGCCGGCCTGGACAGGGAAGGGGCAACTAATGAAAAACTGTTTTTT. This translates into CAGLDREGATNEKLFF.

On this clone: Mismatch with germline at one junction end may stem from a read error. In the same sample, other DNA sequences code for this CDR3. The chain uses TRBV7-8 and TRBJ2-7; D is perhaps TRBD1 (5 bases). The CDR3 has 15 amino acids. The V gene's germline CDR1 is SGHVS and CDR2 FQNEAQ. The CDR3 nucleotides read TGTGCCAGTAGCTTACATCAGGGTCCCTCCTACGAGCAGTACTTC. Amino acids: CASSLHQGPSYEQYF.

This chain connects TRBV30 to TRBJ1-2; D unclear. The germline V gene has CDR1 GTSNPN and CDR2 SVGIG (reference sequence). The ends were cut back, 6 bases at V and 4 bases at J, with 18 bases in the middle. The CDR3 extends over 14 amino acids. The chain's CDR3 is CACPIIPERYGYTF. CDR3 nucleotides: TGTGCCTGTCCGATTATTCCGGAGCGCTATGGCTACACCTTC. Full variable domain (missing parts from reference TRBV30 and TRBJ1-2): SQTIHQWPATLVQPVGSPLSLECTVEGTSNPNLYWYRQAAGRGLQLLFYSVGIGQISSEVPQNLSASRPQDRQFILSSKKLLLSDSGFYLCACPIIPERYGYTFGSGTRLTVV.

The CDR3 coding sequence is TGTGCCAGCAGCTCCGTTGAGGGATCCGGGGCCAACGTCCTGACTTTC. This sequence encodes CASSSVEGSGANVLTF. The genes are TRBV7-6 and TRBJ2-6; a weak D match, TRBD2 (5 bases). Trimming removed 4 bases at V and 4 bases at J, with 14 bases between. This CDR3 comprises 16 residues. Germline V lookup: CDR1 SGHVS, CDR2 FNYEAQ.

This chain links TRBV6-1 with TRBJ1-6, with D perhaps matching TRBD1 (5 bases). Germline-derived CDR1 and CDR2 are MNHNS and SASEGT. The CDR3 runs to 15 residues. Between the trimmed V and J ends, which lost 0 bases and 14 bases, there was a span of 17 bases. CDR3 sequence reads: CASSEAFYRSGSLHF. As DNA, the CDR3 is TGTGCCAGCAGTGAAGCTTTCTATAGGTCAGGGTCCCTCCACTTT.

The rearrangement joins TRBV5-4 to TRBJ2-5, with D maybe TRBD2 (5 bases). Germline V CDR1 and CDR2: SGHNT, YYREEE (reference sequence). Trimming left V 1 base short and J 2 bases short, with 9 bases between. The length of the CDR3 is 14 residues. The CDR3 protein is CASSLKGVQETQYF. The CDR3 DNA sequence: TGTGCCAGCAGCTTGAAGGGAGTGCAAGAGACCCAGTACTTC.

V is TRBV30 and J is TRBJ2-3; 10 bases line up with TRBD2. With V trimmed by 4 bases and J by 6 bases, 4 bases remained unmatched. The CDR3 spans 13 residues. CDR1 and CDR2 from the germline V gene are GTSNPN and SVGIG (reference sequence). In DNA, the CDR3 is TGTGCCTGGACACTAGCGGGAACCGATACGCAGTATTTT. This codes for CAWTLAGTDTQYF.

The chain recombines TRBV4-2 with TRBJ1-5; 8 bases map to TRBD1. CDR3 size: 16 residues. Germline-derived CDR1 and CDR2 are LGHNA and YNFKEQ. Trimming removed 0 bases from V and 2 bases from J; junction bases left unmatched: 3. This chain's CDR3 is CASSQDSGGGNQPQHF. The CDR3 DNA follows: TGTGCCAGCAGCCAAGATTCAGGGGGCGGCAATCAGCCCCAGCATTTT.

This clone turned up a few times. This chain uses TRBV5-5 with TRBJ1-5; 7 nucleotides agree with TRBD1. J was trimmed by 1 base and V by 5 bases; bases with no gene match: 9. This CDR3 is 16 amino acids long. The germline CDR1 and CDR2 sequences are SGHKS and YYEKEE (reference sequence). CDR3 DNA: TGTGCCAGCAGAAAGGAGCCAGGGGGGAGCAATCAGCCCCAGCATTTT. It encodes CASRKEPGGSNQPQHF.

The chain couples TRBV5-5 to TRBJ2-7, with D possibly matching TRBD2 (6 bases). The CDR3 consists of 16 residues. The germline V gene encodes CDR1 SGHKS and CDR2 YYEKEE (reference sequence). The V end was cut by 0 bases, the J end by 0 bases, with 13 bases between. CDR3 residues: CASSLVAGGTSYEQYF. The CDR3, as DNA: TGTGCCAGCAGCTTGGTGGCAGGAGGGACCTCCTACGAGCAGTACTTC.

This chain links TRBV28 with TRBJ1-1, with 7 bases identical to TRBD1. The J segment lost 10 bases and the V segment lost 8 bases, leaving 10 bases of the junction unmatched. Germline CDR1 MDHEN, CDR2 SYDVKM. There are 12 residues in the CDR3. The CDR3 DNA is TGTGCCAGCGGTCAGGGGGGGGTGGGAGCTTTCTTT. Translating gives CASGQGGVGAFF.